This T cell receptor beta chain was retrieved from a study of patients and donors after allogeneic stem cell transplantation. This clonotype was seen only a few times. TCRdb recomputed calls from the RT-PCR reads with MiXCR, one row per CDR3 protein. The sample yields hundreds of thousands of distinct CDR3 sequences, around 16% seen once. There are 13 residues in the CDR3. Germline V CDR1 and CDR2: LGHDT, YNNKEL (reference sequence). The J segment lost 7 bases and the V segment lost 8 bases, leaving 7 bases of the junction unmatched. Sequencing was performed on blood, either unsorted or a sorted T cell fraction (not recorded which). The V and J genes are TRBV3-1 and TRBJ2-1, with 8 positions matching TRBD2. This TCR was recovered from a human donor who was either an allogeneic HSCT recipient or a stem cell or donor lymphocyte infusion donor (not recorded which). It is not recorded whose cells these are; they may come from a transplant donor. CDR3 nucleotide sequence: TGTGCCAGCTGTCGGGAGGGACGAAATGAGCAGTTCTTC. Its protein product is CASCREGRNEQFF.